This section outlines one TCR beta chain sequence together with its context. Its target is not known. Generated by immunoSEQ multiplex PCR, the TCRdb table keeps only in-frame clones and is missing some. The sample consists of 15,000 to 25,000 clones, about 83% of them appearing once. The sample belongs to a study of T cells in localized non-small cell lung cancer. Study results and caveats: Uninvolved adjacent lung showed the highest T cell clonality, exceeding tumor. Appearing in adjacent lung were a median approximately 50 of the top 100 tumor clones. Higher blood T cell density went with longer overall survival.

The CDR3 totals 15 residues. J was trimmed by 2 bases and V by 5 bases; bases with no gene match: 6. CDR1 is SGHRS and CDR2 is YFSETQ in the germline V gene. The chain has TRBV5-1 and TRBJ2-3; 9 nucleotides agree with TRBD1. The origin of this receptor is a man between 40 and 75 years old with stage I lung adenocarcinoma. The sequencing used peripheral blood, collected before any cancer treatment. The CDR3: CASSSGTGYTDTQYF. CDR3 nucleotide sequence: TGCGCCAGCAGTTCCGGGACAGGGTACACAGATACGCAGTATTTT.